The clone carrying this T cell receptor (beta chain) was recorded once. Its matching antigen is unknown. In germline, CDR1 is SGDLS, CDR2 YYNGEE. The CDR3 length is 17 residues. The V end lost 4 bases, the J end lost 2 bases, and 20 bases lay between the germline ends. The data were taken from a study of shared clonotypes between healthy human individuals. Study-level results: Genetic and exposure-history diversity was limited by the few donors.

The protocol was immunoSEQ multiplex PCR, while the TCRdb copy is restricted to in-frame clones and leaves out a portion. The sample carries approximately 2.4 million clones, 95% recorded once. This clonotype was obtained from a young man in good health. The sequenced sample was naive CD4+ T cells sorted from blood. Described subset: CD45RA+ positively selected. The rearrangement uses TRBV9 and TRBJ2-3; the D gene is possibly TRBD2 (7 bases). The CDR3: CASSNPGGGGPTDTQYF. The CDR3 region has the DNA TGTGCCAGCAGCAACCCCGGGGGAGGGGGACCCACAGATACGCAGTATTTT.